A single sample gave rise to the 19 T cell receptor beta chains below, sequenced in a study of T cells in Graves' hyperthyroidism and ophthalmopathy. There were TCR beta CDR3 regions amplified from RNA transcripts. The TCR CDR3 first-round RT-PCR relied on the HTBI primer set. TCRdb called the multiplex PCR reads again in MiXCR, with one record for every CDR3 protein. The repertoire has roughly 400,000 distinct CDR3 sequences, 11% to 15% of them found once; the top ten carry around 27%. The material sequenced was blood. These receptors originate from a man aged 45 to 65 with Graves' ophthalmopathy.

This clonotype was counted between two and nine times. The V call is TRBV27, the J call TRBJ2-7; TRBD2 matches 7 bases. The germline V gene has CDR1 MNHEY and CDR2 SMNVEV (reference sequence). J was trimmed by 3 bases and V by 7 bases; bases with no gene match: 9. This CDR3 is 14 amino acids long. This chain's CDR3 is CASTPASGYYEQYF. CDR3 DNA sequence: TGTGCCAGCACTCCGGCTAGCGGTTACTACGAGCAGTACTTC.

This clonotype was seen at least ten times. This chain's CDR3 is CAIHRDRDNEKLFF. CDR3 DNA: TGTGCCATCCACCGGGACAGGGATAATGAAAAACTGTTTTTT. The chain employs TRBV15 and TRBJ1-4; 9 positions match TRBD1. Germline CDR1 reads LNHNV; CDR2 reads YYDKDF (reference sequence). After removal of 10 bases from V and 4 bases from J, the junction contained 7 bases not matched to a gene. This CDR3 comprises 14 residues.

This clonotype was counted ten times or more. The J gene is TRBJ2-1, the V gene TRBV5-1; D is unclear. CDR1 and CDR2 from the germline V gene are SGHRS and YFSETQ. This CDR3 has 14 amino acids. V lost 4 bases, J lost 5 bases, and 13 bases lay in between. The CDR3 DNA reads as TGCGCCAGCAGCATGGACCCGGTTGACAATGAGCAGTTCTTC. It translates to CASSMDPVDNEQFF. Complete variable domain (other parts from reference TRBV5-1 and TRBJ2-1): KAGVTQTPRYLIKTRGQQVTLSCSPISGHRSVSWYQQTPGQGLQFLFEYFSETQRNKGNFPGRFSGRQFSNSRSEMNVSTLELGDSALYLCASSMDPVDNEQFFGPGTRLTVL.

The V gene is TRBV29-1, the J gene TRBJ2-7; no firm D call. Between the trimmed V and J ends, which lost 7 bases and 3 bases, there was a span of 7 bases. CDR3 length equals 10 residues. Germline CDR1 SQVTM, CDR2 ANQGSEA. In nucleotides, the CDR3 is TGCAGCGGAGCAGACTACGAGCAGTACTTC. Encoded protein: CSGADYEQYF.

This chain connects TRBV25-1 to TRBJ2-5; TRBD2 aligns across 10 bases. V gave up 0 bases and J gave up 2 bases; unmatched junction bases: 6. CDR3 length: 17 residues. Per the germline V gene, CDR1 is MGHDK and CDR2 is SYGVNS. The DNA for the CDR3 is TGTGCCAGCAGTGAATACCGGGCTAGCGGGAGTCAAGAGACCCAGTACTTC. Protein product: CASSEYRASGSQETQYF.

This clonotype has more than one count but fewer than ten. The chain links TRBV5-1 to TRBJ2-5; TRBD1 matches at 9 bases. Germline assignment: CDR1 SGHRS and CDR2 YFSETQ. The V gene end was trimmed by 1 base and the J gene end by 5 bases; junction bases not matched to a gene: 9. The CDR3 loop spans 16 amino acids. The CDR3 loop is CASSLSEQGASETQYF. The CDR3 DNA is TGCGCCAGCAGCTTGAGCGAACAGGGGGCTAGCGAGACCCAGTACTTC.

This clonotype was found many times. The CDR3: CASSLSGATYNEQFF. CDR3 in DNA: TGCGCCAGCAGCCTTAGCGGGGCCACCTACAATGAGCAGTTCTTC. J is TRBJ2-1 and V is TRBV4-1, with 8 bases aligning to TRBD2. The CDR3 loop spans 15 amino acids. Germline CDR1 and CDR2: MGHRA and YSYEKL. The ends lost 4 bases at V and 2 bases at J; junction bases unmatched: 4.

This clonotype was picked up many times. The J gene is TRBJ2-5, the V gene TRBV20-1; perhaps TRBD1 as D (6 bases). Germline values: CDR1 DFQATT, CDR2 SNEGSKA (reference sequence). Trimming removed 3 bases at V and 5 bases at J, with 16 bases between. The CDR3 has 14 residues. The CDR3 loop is CSASDRTSPETQYF. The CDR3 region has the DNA TGCAGTGCTAGTGACAGGACGTCCCCGGAGACCCAGTACTTC.

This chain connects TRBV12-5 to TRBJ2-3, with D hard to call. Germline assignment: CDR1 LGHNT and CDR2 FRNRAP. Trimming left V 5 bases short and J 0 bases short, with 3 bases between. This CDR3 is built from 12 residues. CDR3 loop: CASGLSTDTQYF. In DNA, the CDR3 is TGTGCTAGTGGTCTAAGCACAGATACGCAGTATTTT. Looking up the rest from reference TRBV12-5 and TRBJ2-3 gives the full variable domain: DARVTQTPRHKVTEMGQEVTMRCQPILGHNTVFWYRQTMMQGLELLAYFRNRAPLDDSGMPKDRFSAEMPDATLATLKIQPSEPRDSAVYFCASGLSTDTQYFGPGTRLTVL.

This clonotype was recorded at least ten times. The CDR3 loop is CASSLHFRVGTEAFF. Written as DNA, the CDR3 is TGCGCCAGCAGCTTGCATTTCCGGGTTGGCACTGAAGCTTTCTTT. The chain employs TRBV5-1 and TRBJ1-1; no definite D call. CDR1 is SGHRS and CDR2 is YFSETQ in the germline V gene. The CDR3 has 15 amino acids. V shed 1 base and J shed 4 bases, with 14 bases lying between them.

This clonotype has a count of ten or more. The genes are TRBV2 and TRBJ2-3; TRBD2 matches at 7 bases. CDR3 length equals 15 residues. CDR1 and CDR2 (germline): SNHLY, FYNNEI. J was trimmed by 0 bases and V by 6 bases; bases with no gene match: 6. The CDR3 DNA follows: TGTGCCAGCAGCCCCGGACTAGAAAGCACAGATACGCAGTATTTT. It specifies CASSPGLESTDTQYF.

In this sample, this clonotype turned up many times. This CDR3 reads CASSDGKFYNEQFF. The CDR3 coding sequence is TGTGCCAGCAGTGATGGCAAATTCTACAATGAGCAGTTCTTC. The V call is TRBV6-1, the J call TRBJ2-1; D remains unclear. Germline V CDR1 and CDR2: MNHNS, SASEGT. The CDR3 is 14 residues long. V lost 3 bases and J 3 bases, leaving 9 bases between the germline ends.

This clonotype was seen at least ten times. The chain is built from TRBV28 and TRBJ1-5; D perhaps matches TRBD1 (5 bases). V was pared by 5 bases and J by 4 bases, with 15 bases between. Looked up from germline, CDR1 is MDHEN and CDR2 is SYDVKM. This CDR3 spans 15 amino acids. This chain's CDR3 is CASSITQGENQPQHF. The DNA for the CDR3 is TGTGCCAGCAGTATAACGCAGGGAGAAAATCAGCCCCAGCATTTT. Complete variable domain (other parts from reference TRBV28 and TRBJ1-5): DVKVTQSSRYLVKRTGEKVFLECVQDMDHENMFWYRQDPGLGLRLIYFSYDVKMKEKGDIPEGYSVSREKKERFSLILESASTNQTSMYLCASSITQGENQPQHFGDGTRLSIL.

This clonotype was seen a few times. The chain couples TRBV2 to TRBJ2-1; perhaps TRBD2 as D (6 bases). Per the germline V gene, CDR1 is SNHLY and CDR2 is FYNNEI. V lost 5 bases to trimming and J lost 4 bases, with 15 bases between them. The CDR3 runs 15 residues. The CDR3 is CASSPEDYEYNEQFF. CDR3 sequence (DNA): TGTGCCAGCAGTCCGGAGGACTACGAATACAATGAGCAGTTCTTC.

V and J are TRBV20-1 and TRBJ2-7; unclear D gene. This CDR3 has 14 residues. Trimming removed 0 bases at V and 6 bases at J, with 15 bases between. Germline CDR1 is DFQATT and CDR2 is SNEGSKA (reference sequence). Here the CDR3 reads CSARDVGAASEQYF. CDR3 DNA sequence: TGCAGTGCTAGAGATGTAGGCGCGGCTTCCGAGCAGTACTTC.

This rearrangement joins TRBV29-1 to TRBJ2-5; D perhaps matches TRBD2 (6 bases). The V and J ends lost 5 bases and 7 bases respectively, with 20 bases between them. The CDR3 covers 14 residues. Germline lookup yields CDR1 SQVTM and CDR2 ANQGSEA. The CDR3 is CSVSGSGVLGTQYF. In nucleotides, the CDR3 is TGCAGCGTTTCGGGTTCGGGAGTCCTAGGGACCCAGTACTTC.

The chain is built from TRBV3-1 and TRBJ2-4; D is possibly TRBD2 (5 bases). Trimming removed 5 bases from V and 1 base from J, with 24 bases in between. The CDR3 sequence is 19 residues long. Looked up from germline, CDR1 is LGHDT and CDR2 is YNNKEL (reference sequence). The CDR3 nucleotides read TGTGCCAGCAGCTACAATAGCGAGAGGGCCACGGGGGCCAAAAACATTCAGTACTTC. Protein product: CASSYNSERATGAKNIQYF.

The CDR3 loop reads CASSQLAGGAYNEQFF. The CDR3 region has the DNA TGCGCCAGCAGCCAACTAGCAGGGGGCGCTTACAATGAGCAGTTCTTC. The rearrangement links TRBV4-1 to TRBJ2-1; 8 bases line up with TRBD1. V lost 2 bases and J lost 4; bases outside the gene matches: 7. The CDR3 runs to 16 residues. CDR1 MGHRA and CDR2 YSYEKL come from the germline V gene.

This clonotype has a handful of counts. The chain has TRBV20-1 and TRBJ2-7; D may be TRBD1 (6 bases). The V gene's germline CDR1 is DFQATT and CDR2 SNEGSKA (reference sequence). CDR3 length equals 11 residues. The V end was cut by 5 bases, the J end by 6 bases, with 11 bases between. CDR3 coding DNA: TGCAGTGCTGGGGACACGACCGAGCAGTACTTC. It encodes CSAGDTTEQYF.